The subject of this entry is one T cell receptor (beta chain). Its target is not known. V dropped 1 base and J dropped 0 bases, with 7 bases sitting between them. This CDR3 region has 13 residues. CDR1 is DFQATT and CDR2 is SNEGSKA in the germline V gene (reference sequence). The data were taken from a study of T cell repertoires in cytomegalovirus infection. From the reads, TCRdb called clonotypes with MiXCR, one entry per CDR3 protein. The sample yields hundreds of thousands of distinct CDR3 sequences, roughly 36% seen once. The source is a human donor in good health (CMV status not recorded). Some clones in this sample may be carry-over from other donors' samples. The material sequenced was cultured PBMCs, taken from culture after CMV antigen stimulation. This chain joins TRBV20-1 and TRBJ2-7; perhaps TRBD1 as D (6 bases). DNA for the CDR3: TGCAGTGCTAGAGGGGGACACTCCTACGAGCAGTACTTC. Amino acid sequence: CSARGGHSYEQYF.